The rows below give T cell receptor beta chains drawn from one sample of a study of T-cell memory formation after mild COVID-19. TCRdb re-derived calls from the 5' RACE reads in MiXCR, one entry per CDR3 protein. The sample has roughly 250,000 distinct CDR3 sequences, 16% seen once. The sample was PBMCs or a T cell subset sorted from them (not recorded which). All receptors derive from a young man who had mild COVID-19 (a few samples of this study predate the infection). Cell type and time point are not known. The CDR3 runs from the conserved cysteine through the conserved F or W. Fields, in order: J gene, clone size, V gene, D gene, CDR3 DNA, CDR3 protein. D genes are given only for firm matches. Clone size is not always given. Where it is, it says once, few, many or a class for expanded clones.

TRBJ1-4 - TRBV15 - TGTGCCACCAGCAGAGATGTCGAAAAACTGTTTTTT CATSRDVEKLFF
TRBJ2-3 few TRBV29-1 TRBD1 TGCAGCGCTTTGGGACAGTCGAGCACAGATACGCAGTATTTT CSALGQSSTDTQYF
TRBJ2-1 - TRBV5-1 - TGCGCCAGCAGCTTGGGTGCGGGTGAGCAGTTCTTC CASSLGAGEQFF
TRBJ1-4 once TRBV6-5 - TGTGCCAGCAGTTACGACCGGGGGATAGGAAAACTGTTTTTT CASSYDRGIGKLFF
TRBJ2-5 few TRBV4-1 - TGCGCCAGCAGCGGGCGAGGACTGAAGCAAGAGACCCAGTACTTC CASSGRGLKQETQYF
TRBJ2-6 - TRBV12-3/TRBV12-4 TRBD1 TGTGCCAGCAGTGGGACAGTCGGAACCTCTGGGGCCAACGTCCTGACTTTC CASSGTVGTSGANVLTF
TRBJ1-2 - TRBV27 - TGTGCCAGCAGTTTATTTAGGGGAACTAACTATGGCTACACCTTC CASSLFRGTNYGYTF
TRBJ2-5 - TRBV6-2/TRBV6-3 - TGTGCCAGCAGTTACTCTTTGGCCAGACAAGAGACCCAGTACTTC CASSYSLARQETQYF
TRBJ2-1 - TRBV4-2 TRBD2 TGTGCCAGCAGCCAAGAAGCGGGGGGAGGTCACAATGAGCAGTTCTTC CASSQEAGGGHNEQFF
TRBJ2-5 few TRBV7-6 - TGTGCCAGCAGCCGCCCATCGGGGTCTCGGGGTGAGACCCAGTACTTC CASSRPSGSRGETQYF
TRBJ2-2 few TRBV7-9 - TGTGCCAGCCACGGAGCCCGGACCAGAGACACCGGGGAGCTGTTTTTT CASHGARTRDTGELFF
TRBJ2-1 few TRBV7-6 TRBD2 TGTGCCAGCAGCTTAGCCTGGGGGGGGTTCGCTTCGACTAGCTCCTACAATGAGCAGTTCTTC CASSLAWGGFASTSSYNEQFF
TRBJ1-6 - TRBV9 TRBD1 TGTGCCAGCAGCTCGGACAGGGGAAATTCACCCCTCCACTTT CASSSDRGNSPLHF
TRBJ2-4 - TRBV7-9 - TGTGCCAGCAGCTCCCTACTCCAGGGATCAGCCAAAAACATTCAGTACTTC CASSSLLQGSAKNIQYF
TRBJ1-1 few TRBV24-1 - TGTGCCACCAGTGATTCAGGGGCGGGAGTCACTGAAGCTTTCTTT CATSDSGAGVTEAFF
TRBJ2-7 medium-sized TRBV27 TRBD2 TGTGCCAGCAGTTTATTAGCGGGGTCTTCCTACGAGCAGTACTTC CASSLLAGSSYEQYF
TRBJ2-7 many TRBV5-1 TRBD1 TGCGCCAGCAGCTTCGCAACAGGGGGCACTCCCTACGAGCAGTACTTC CASSFATGGTPYEQYF
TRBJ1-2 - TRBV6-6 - TGTGCCAGCAGCCCCCCCAAAGGAACACCCGGGGACTATGGCTACACCTTC CASSPPKGTPGDYGYTF
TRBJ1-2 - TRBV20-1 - TGCAGTGCTAGGCCACACCTCTATGGCTACACCTTC CSARPHLYGYTF